This T cell receptor beta chain was found in a study of blood T cell repertoires in COVID-19. J was trimmed by 2 bases and V by 2 bases; bases with no gene match: 7. The germline V gene has CDR1 SGHDN and CDR2 FVKESK. This CDR3 comprises 16 residues. Per the original data handling: Counts of nucleated cells, estimated from reference gene primer amplification, were obtained. Profiled with immunoSEQ multiplex PCR; TCRdb holds only in-frame clones, not every one. V, J and clone size are those of that table, while D and trimming were read from the DNA. The data contain more than 40,000 clones, roughly 86% of them seen just once; the ten biggest clones take up 3.1%.

The J gene is TRBJ2-3, the V gene TRBV14; 7 positions agree with TRBD1. The clonotype comes from a woman aged 45-65 years who had recovered from COVID-19. Sequencing was done on a sample of PBMCs or T cells enriched from blood (not recorded which). For the CDR3, the DNA is TGTGCCAGCAGCCAACACCAGGGGGTAAACACAGATACGCAGTATTTT. Translation: CASSQHQGVNTDTQYF.